The 19 T cell receptor beta chains listed next were all sequenced from one sample in a study of PD-1 blockade in classical Hodgkin lymphoma. Using immunoSEQ multiplex PCR, the repertoire was profiled, and TCRdb retains in-frame clones only, with some absent. The sample contains about 13,000 clones, around 84% of which appear only once. With no exception, relapse followed autologous stem cell transplantation in all patients, and brentuximab vedotin exposure varied. The sample consisted of peripheral blood mononuclear cells (PBMCs), taken at baseline. These TCRs come from a human donor with classical Hodgkin lymphoma.

This clone was recorded a few times. The chain links TRBV13 to TRBJ2-1; a possible D gene is TRBD2 (5 bases). The germline CDR1 and CDR2 sequences are PRHDT and FYEKMQ (reference sequence). The CDR3 consists of 14 residues. Trimming pared 2 bases from V and 8 bases from J, leaving 13 bases between. The CDR3 region has the DNA TGTGCCAGCAGCTTAAGGGTAGCGCTCCATGAGCAGTTCTTC. It codes for CASSLRVALHEQFF. The whole variable domain, remainder taken from reference TRBV13 and TRBJ2-1, is AAGVIQSPRHLIKEKRETATLKCYPIPRHDTVYWYQQGPGQDPQFLISFYEKMQSDKGSIPDRFSAQQFSDYHSELNMSSLELGDSALYFCASSLRVALHEQFFGPGTRLTVL.

The genes are TRBV4-1 and TRBJ1-5; D might be TRBD1 (6 bases). The CDR3 has 14 residues. V lost 4 bases and J lost 5, with 12 bases in between. Germline CDR1 MGHRA, CDR2 YSYEKL. The CDR3 sequence is CASSPPQGDQPQHF. CDR3 in DNA: TGCGCCAGCAGCCCCCCACAGGGCGATCAGCCCCAGCATTTT.

The V and J genes are TRBV9 and TRBJ2-3; D not certain. V was clipped by 0 bases and J by 0 bases, with 5 bases between them. The germline V gene encodes CDR1 SGDLS and CDR2 YYNGEE. The CDR3 is 14 residues long. CDR3 region: CASSVDGSTDTQYF. CDR3 coding DNA: TGTGCCAGCAGCGTAGACGGGAGCACAGATACGCAGTATTTT.

The chain uses TRBV15 and TRBJ2-7; TRBD2 agrees at 8 bases. The CDR3 runs 18 residues. V was pared by 1 base and J by 0 bases, with 11 bases of the junction left unmatched. Looked up from germline, CDR1 is LNHNV and CDR2 is YYDKDF (reference sequence). CDR3 sequence reads: CATSRGGTYSGASYEQYF. Here the CDR3 DNA reads TGTGCCACCAGCAGAGGGGGGACCTATAGCGGGGCCTCCTACGAGCAGTACTTC.

The chain uses TRBV6-5 and TRBJ1-5; TRBD1 is a possible D gene (5 bases). CDR3 size: 14 residues. The germline V gene encodes CDR1 MNHEY and CDR2 SVGAGI. The ends were cut back, 6 bases at V and 7 bases at J, with 16 bases in the middle. In DNA form, the CDR3 reads TGTGCCAGCAGAAACCAGGGAGAAGGGCAGCCCCAGCATTTT. Translation gives CASRNQGEGQPQHF.

The chain is built from TRBV6-1 and TRBJ2-5, with 7 bases identical to TRBD2. There are 13 residues in the CDR3. Germline values: CDR1 MNHNS, CDR2 SASEGT. V dropped 7 bases and J dropped 2; count of bases not matched to a gene: 4. Here the CDR3 reads CASKWGLQETQYF. CDR3 in DNA: TGTGCCAGCAAGTGGGGACTACAAGAGACCCAGTACTTC.

The chain employs TRBV19 and TRBJ2-7; 7 nucleotides line up with TRBD2. Germline lookup yields CDR1 LNHDA and CDR2 SQIVND (reference sequence). Trimming removed 0 bases from V and 4 bases from J; junction bases left unmatched: 3. The CDR3 consists of 14 residues. CDR3 in DNA: TGTGCCAGTAGTATAGACAGGGAGGGGTACGAGCAGTACTTC. Its protein is CASSIDREGYEQYF.

The V call is TRBV11-2, the J call TRBJ1-1; the D is unclear. Per the germline V gene, CDR1 is SGHAT and CDR2 is FQNNGV. V was trimmed by 5 bases and J by 6 bases, leaving 19 bases between them. The CDR3 totals 15 residues. The CDR3 region has the DNA TGTGCCAGCAGCCCCTCACAAGGTCTTGCGGCTGAAGCTTTCTTT. Protein: CASSPSQGLAAEAFF.

V gene TRBV7-8 combines with J gene TRBJ2-1; D is undetermined. Germline lookup yields CDR1 SGHVS and CDR2 FQNEAQ. Trimming stripped 5 bases from V and 2 bases from J, with 1 base between. This CDR3 comprises 11 residues. CDR3: CASSAYNEQFF. In DNA, the CDR3 is TGTGCCAGCAGCGCCTACAATGAGCAGTTCTTC.

The V gene is TRBV9, the J gene TRBJ1-1; the match to TRBD1 covers 8 bases. The CDR3 runs 16 residues. From germline, CDR1 is SGDLS and CDR2 YYNGEE. V lost 4 bases, J lost 3 bases, and 11 bases stayed unmatched. The CDR3 region is CASSPDPGQGDTEAFF. The CDR3 nucleotides read TGTGCCAGCAGCCCGGACCCAGGACAGGGAGACACTGAAGCTTTCTTT.

The CDR3 spells CASRVGESNQPQHF. In DNA, the CDR3 is TGTGCCAGCAGGGTGGGGGAGAGCAATCAGCCCCAGCATTTT. V gene TRBV27 combines with J gene TRBJ1-5; TRBD1 might be the D (5 bases). The CDR3 runs 14 residues. Deletions cut 6 bases from V and 1 base from J, with 10 bases between. In germline, CDR1 is MNHEY, CDR2 SMNVEV (reference sequence).

Comment on this clone: The junction does not match germline at one end; this may be a read error. The CDR3 coding sequence is TGTGCCAGCAGCCAAGGTGTAGCGGGGGGATACAATGAGCAGTTCTTC. Translated, it gives CASSQGVAGGYNEQFF. This sequence joins TRBV4-1 and TRBJ2-1; 10 nucleotides agree with TRBD2. Germline loops: CDR1 MGHRA, CDR2 YSYEKL. There are 16 residues in the CDR3.

The chain employs TRBV2 and TRBJ2-1; 14 nucleotides agree with TRBD2. Germline V gene sequence: CDR1 SNHLY, CDR2 FYNNEI. Losses at the gene ends were 5 bases for V and 1 base for J; bases not matched to a gene: 10. This CDR3 has 19 residues. Here the CDR3 DNA reads TGTGCCAGCAGTCAACCCTCGGGACTAGCGGGAGTATCCTACAATGAGCAGTTCTTC. This gives the protein CASSQPSGLAGVSYNEQFF. The full variable domain, in which reference TRBV2 and TRBJ2-1 provide the parts outside the CDR3, is EPEVTQTPSHQVTQMGQEVILRCVPISNHLYFYWYRQILGQKVEFLVSFYNNEISEKSEIFDDQFSVERPDGSNFTLKIRSTKLEDSAMYFCASSQPSGLAGVSYNEQFFGPGTRLTVL.

The count of this clone is one. The V call is TRBV29-1, the J call TRBJ2-7; D ambiguous. Germline-derived CDR1 and CDR2 are SQVTM and ANQGSEA. Trimming took off 3 bases at V and 3 bases at J, with 12 bases between the two ends. The CDR3 covers 13 residues. CDR3: CSVETGGNYEQYF. CDR3 nucleotide sequence: TGCAGCGTTGAGACGGGCGGAAACTACGAGCAGTACTTC.

The rearrangement joins TRBV11-2 to TRBJ1-2; a possible D gene is TRBD1 (5 bases). The germline V gene encodes CDR1 SGHAT and CDR2 FQNNGV. The CDR3 is made up of 15 amino acids. The V end lost 5 bases, the J end lost 3 bases, and 16 bases lay between the germline ends. The CDR3 DNA follows: TGTGCCAGCAGCCAACTTGGGGCCAGGCACTATGGCTACACCTTC. It codes for CASSQLGARHYGYTF.

The chain combines TRBV28 with TRBJ1-2; D call uncertain. The V and J ends lost 3 bases and 4 bases respectively, with 3 bases between them. Germline-derived CDR1 and CDR2 are MDHEN and SYDVKM. This CDR3 contains 11 residues. CDR3 in amino acids: CASSFGYGYTF. For the CDR3, the DNA is TGTGCCAGCAGTTTTGGCTATGGCTACACCTTC.

This clone has a single count. The V gene is TRBV6-5, the J gene TRBJ2-7; D might be TRBD2 (5 bases). This CDR3 has 12 amino acids. The V end was cut by 6 bases, the J end by 4 bases, with 10 bases between. Germline CDR1 is MNHEY and CDR2 is SVGAGI. The CDR3 loop reads CASRSTTYEQYF. The CDR3 coding sequence is TGTGCCAGCAGATCGACTACTTACGAGCAGTACTTC.

The CDR3 region has the DNA TGTGCCAGCAGTTCAAGCGGGACAGGGTTGAAAGGCTACACCTTC. Amino acid sequence: CASSSSGTGLKGYTF. The chain is built from TRBV28 and TRBJ1-2; 9 bases are shared with TRBD1. Germline-derived CDR1 and CDR2 are MDHEN and SYDVKM. The V and J ends lost 4 bases and 8 bases, in that order; junction bases with no gene match: 11. The CDR3 totals 15 residues.

This CDR3 is CASSQGAVYEQYF. CDR3 nucleotide sequence: TGCGCCAGCAGCCAAGGGGCCGTCTACGAGCAGTACTTC. V is TRBV4-1 and J is TRBJ2-7, with D uncertain. In germline, CDR1 is MGHRA, CDR2 YSYEKL. Trimming left V 1 base short and J 3 bases short, with 7 bases between. CDR3 length: 13 residues.